These 21 T cell receptor beta chains were all obtained from the same sample, sequenced in a study of T-cell memory formation after mild COVID-19. TCRdb used MiXCR to reprocess the 5' RACE reads, holding one entry per CDR3 protein. The data show about 270,000 distinct CDR3 sequences, about a sixth seen once. The sequenced material came from PBMCs or a T cell subset sorted from them (not recorded which). The receptors here all came from a man aged 18 to 29 who had mild COVID-19 (a few samples of this study predate the infection). Cell type and time point are not known.

J is TRBJ2-3 and V is TRBV2; TRBD1 or TRBD2 may be the D gene (5 bases each). V lost 9 bases and J lost 5, with 18 bases in between. The CDR3 contains 14 residues. The germline V gene encodes CDR1 SNHLY and CDR2 FYNNEI. The CDR3 loop reads CASGGAGGGDTQYF. CDR3 in DNA: TGTGCCAGTGGGGGTGCTGGAGGAGGAGATACGCAGTATTTT.

This clonotype occurred a few times. The rearrangement joins TRBV6-5 to TRBJ2-7, with TRBD2 as a possible D gene (5 bases). The CDR3 is 11 residues long. Trimming cost V 6 bases and J 7 bases, with 10 bases left between them. Germline-derived CDR1 and CDR2 are MNHEY and SVGAGI. The CDR3 nucleotides read TGTGCCAGCAGCCAAGGAGGTGAGCAGTACGTC. This codes for CASSQGGEQYV.

This clonotype was seen repeatedly, ten times or more. The V and J genes are TRBV5-1 and TRBJ2-2; weak D call: TRBD2 (5 bases). The CDR3 loop spans 15 amino acids. Germline lookup yields CDR1 SGHRS and CDR2 YFSETQ. V gave up 4 bases and J gave up 0 bases, with 10 bases separating them. The CDR3 bases are TGCGCCAGCAGCCTCGGGATCGCGAACACCGGGGAGCTGTTTTTT. Encoded protein: CASSLGIANTGELFF. The whole variable domain, remainder taken from reference TRBV5-1 and TRBJ2-2, is KAGVTQTPRYLIKTRGQQVTLSCSPISGHRSVSWYQQTPGQGLQFLFEYFSETQRNKGNFPGRFSGRQFSNSRSEMNVSTLELGDSALYLCASSLGIANTGELFFGEGSRLTVL.

This clonotype has more than one count but fewer than ten. This chain joins TRBV12-3 or TRBV12-4 and TRBJ1-2, with D tentatively TRBD1 (6 bases). The CDR3 has 13 residues. Trimming removed 6 bases from V and 4 bases from J, with 12 bases in between. The CDR3 is CASSRGGAYGYTF. The DNA of the CDR3 is TGTGCCAGCAGCCGGGGGGGCGCCTATGGCTACACCTTC.

The gene calls are TRBV10-3 and TRBJ2-3; TRBD2 aligns across 7 bases. This CDR3 region has 18 residues. The germline gives CDR1 ENHRY, CDR2 SYGVKD. V lost 2 bases and J lost 4; bases outside the gene matches: 15. CDR3 sequence: CAISEPLYSSGAADTQYF. The DNA for the CDR3 is TGTGCCATCAGTGAGCCGCTCTACTCTAGCGGCGCAGCAGATACGCAGTATTTT.

The rearrangement uses TRBV9 and TRBJ1-2, with TRBD1 as a possible D gene (5 bases). Per germline, CDR1 SGDLS and CDR2 YYNGEE. This CDR3 is built from 12 residues. V lost 3 bases, J lost 8 bases, and 11 bases lay in between. CDR3 region: CASSGHRQGYTF. The DNA of the CDR3 is TGTGCCAGCAGCGGACACAGGCAAGGCTACACCTTC.

V usage is TRBV12-5 and J usage is TRBJ1-2, with 9 bases aligning to TRBD1. Germline trimming cut 7 bases from V and 4 bases from J; bases unmatched to any gene: 7. This CDR3 region has 14 residues. Germline V CDR1 and CDR2: LGHNT, FRNRAP. CDR3 region: CASARWDRAYGYTF. CDR3 bases: TGTGCTAGTGCCCGGTGGGACAGGGCCTATGGCTACACCTTC.

CDR3 amino acids: CASSPPFDRGYEQYF. The CDR3 region has the DNA TGTGCCAGCTCACCACCATTTGACAGGGGCTACGAGCAGTACTTC. The chain employs TRBV18 and TRBJ2-7; 8 bases align to TRBD1. The length of the CDR3 is 15 residues. The germline CDR1 and CDR2 sequences are KGHSH and LQKENI. V shed 0 bases, J shed 3 bases, and the junction held 4 bases outside the gene matches.

The gene calls are TRBV10-3 and TRBJ2-1; either TRBD1 or TRBD2 may supply D (6 bases each). The CDR3 contains 14 residues. The germline V gene encodes CDR1 ENHRY and CDR2 SYGVKD. V was trimmed by 9 bases and J by 0 bases, leaving 12 bases between them. The CDR3, as DNA: TGTGCCATGGGGGGCCCGAGCTCCTACAATGAGCAGTTCTTC. Translated: CAMGGPSSYNEQFF.

The J gene is TRBJ2-7, the V gene TRBV7-8, with a possible D match to TRBD2 (6 bases). The CDR3 has 16 amino acids. Germline values: CDR1 SGHVS, CDR2 FQNEAQ. Between the trimmed V and J ends, which lost 5 bases and 7 bases, there was a span of 24 bases. CDR3 amino acids: CASSLLGTYYKGEQYF. The CDR3 DNA reads TGTGCCAGCAGCCTACTCGGGACTTACTATAAGGGGGAGCAGTACTTC.

This clonotype was counted a few times. J is TRBJ2-2 and V is TRBV5-1; D gene unclear. V was pared by 1 base and J by 1 base, with 11 bases between. Germline CDR1 reads SGHRS; CDR2 reads YFSETQ. There are 16 residues in the CDR3. CDR3 region: CASSLRQYLNTGELFF. The CDR3 DNA follows: TGCGCCAGCAGCTTGCGGCAGTACTTGAACACCGGGGAGCTGTTTTTT.

This clonotype has more than one count but fewer than ten. The chain recombines TRBV7-9 with TRBJ2-3; the D gene is possibly TRBD2 (5 bases). The CDR3 runs to 15 residues. The V and J ends lost 3 bases and 0 bases respectively, with 10 bases between them. The germline gives CDR1 SEHNR, CDR2 FQNEAQ (reference sequence). CDR3 nucleotides: TGTGCCAGCAGCTTCCTGGGCGGGAGCACAGATACGCAGTATTTT. Protein sequence: CASSFLGGSTDTQYF.

This clonotype was counted ten times or more. V is TRBV29-1 and J is TRBJ2-7; D not certain. The germline V gene encodes CDR1 SQVTM and CDR2 ANQGSEA. Trimming removed 4 bases from V and 1 base from J, with 8 bases in between. The CDR3 is 12 residues long. CDR3: CSVGDTSYEQYF. The CDR3 region has the DNA TGCAGCGTTGGGGATACATCCTACGAGCAGTACTTC.

This clonotype was counted many times. This chain connects TRBV7-9 to TRBJ2-1; D is possibly TRBD1 or TRBD2 (6 bases each). Deletions cut 3 bases from V and 0 bases from J, with 9 bases between. There are 15 residues in the CDR3. CDR1 and CDR2 (germline): SEHNR, FQNEAQ (reference sequence). CDR3 loop: CASSLEGDSYNEQFF. Written as DNA, the CDR3 is TGTGCCAGCAGCTTGGAGGGGGACTCCTACAATGAGCAGTTCTTC.

This clonotype was seen at least ten times. The rearrangement uses TRBV6-5 and TRBJ2-7, with D maybe TRBD2 (6 bases). Trimming removed 3 bases at V and 2 bases at J, with 11 bases between. The germline CDR1 and CDR2 sequences are MNHEY and SVGAGI. The CDR3 extends over 14 amino acids. This CDR3 is CASSYQGGPYEQYF. The CDR3, as DNA: TGTGCCAGCAGTTATCAAGGAGGGCCCTACGAGCAGTACTTC.

This clonotype was seen repeatedly, ten times or more. The chain recombines TRBV7-9 with TRBJ2-3; D remains ambiguous. There are 14 residues in the CDR3. In germline, CDR1 is SEHNR, CDR2 FQNEAQ (reference sequence). Trimming took 1 base from V and 4 from J, leaving 9 bases between them. CDR3 sequence: CASSLEGWPDTQYF. Written as DNA, the CDR3 is TGTGCCAGCAGCTTAGAGGGTTGGCCAGATACGCAGTATTTT.

The sample holds a few counts of this clonotype. The chain has TRBV14 and TRBJ2-1, with a weak D call TRBD2 (6 bases). CDR1 and CDR2 (germline): SGHDN, FVKESK. The ends were cut back, 4 bases at V and 3 bases at J, with 16 bases in the middle. The CDR3 is 16 amino acids. The CDR3 bases are TGTGCCAGCAGCCCCCCTGTGGAAGCGGGCTACAATGAGCAGTTCTTC. Translating gives CASSPPVEAGYNEQFF.

This chain links TRBV10-3 with TRBJ2-2; 11 bases match TRBD2. Looked up from germline, CDR1 is ENHRY and CDR2 is SYGVKD. The CDR3 contains 15 residues. Trimming at V came to 3 bases and at J to 4 bases, leaving 1 base not matched to a gene. The DNA of the CDR3 is TGTGCCATCAGTGATACTAGCGGGGGCACCGGGGAGCTGTTTTTT. It specifies CAISDTSGGTGELFF.

The chain joins TRBV3-1 to TRBJ1-1; 7 bases are a match to TRBD1. The ends lost 5 bases at V and 1 base at J; junction bases unmatched: 7. The CDR3 totals 15 residues. Germline V gene lookup returns CDR1 LGHDT and CDR2 YNNKEL (reference sequence). CDR3 bases: TGTGCCAGCAGCACAAGCAGGGGGAGGAACACTGAAGCTTTCTTT. This codes for CASSTSRGRNTEAFF.

This clonotype was found many times. The V gene is TRBV18, the J gene TRBJ2-7, with 8 bases that match TRBD2. The CDR3 is 15 residues long. The V gene end was trimmed by 4 bases and the J gene end by 2 bases; junction bases not matched to a gene: 7. Germline CDR1 and CDR2: KGHSH and LQKENI. CDR3 bases: TGTGCCAGCTCACTCCAGCGGGGGCCCACCTACGAGCAGTACTTC. Translated, it gives CASSLQRGPTYEQYF.

This clonotype was detected a few times. The chain recombines TRBV6-6 with TRBJ2-2; 9 nucleotides align to TRBD2. The CDR3 is 16 amino acids. V was pared by 5 bases and J by 1 base, with 5 bases of the junction left unmatched. In germline, CDR1 is MNHNY, CDR2 SVGAGI (reference sequence). In DNA form, the CDR3 reads TGTGCCAGCAGTGGGACTAGCACAGGGAACACCGGGGAGCTGTTTTTT. As protein: CASSGTSTGNTGELFF.